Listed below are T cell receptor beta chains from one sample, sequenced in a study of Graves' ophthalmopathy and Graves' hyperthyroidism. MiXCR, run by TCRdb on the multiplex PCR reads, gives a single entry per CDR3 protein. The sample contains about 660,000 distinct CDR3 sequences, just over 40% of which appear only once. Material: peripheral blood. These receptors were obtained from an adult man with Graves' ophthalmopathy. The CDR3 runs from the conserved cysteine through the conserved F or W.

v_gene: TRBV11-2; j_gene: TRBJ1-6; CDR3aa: CASRVGQGNSPLHF
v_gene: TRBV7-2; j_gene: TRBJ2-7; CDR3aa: CASSPDRGNRAYEQYF
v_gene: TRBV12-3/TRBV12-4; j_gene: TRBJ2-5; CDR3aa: CASSFFGQGATETQYF
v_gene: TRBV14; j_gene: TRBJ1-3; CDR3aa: CASSPVDWGVGNTIYF
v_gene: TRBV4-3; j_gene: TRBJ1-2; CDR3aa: CASSQANKGAINYGYTF
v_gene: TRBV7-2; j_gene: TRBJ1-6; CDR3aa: CASSPRDTLIKPLHF
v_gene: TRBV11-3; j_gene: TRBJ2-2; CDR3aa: CASSLDGTGGTGELFF
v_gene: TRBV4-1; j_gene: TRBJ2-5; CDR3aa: CASSQGELYQETQYF
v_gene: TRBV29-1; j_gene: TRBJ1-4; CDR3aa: CSVETLGQGIEKLFF
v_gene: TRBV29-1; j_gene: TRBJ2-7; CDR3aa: CSVELAGGTHEQYF
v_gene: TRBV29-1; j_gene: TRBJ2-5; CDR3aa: CSVGGLTQYF
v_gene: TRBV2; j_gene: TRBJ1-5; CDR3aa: CASQVAGFGNQPQHF
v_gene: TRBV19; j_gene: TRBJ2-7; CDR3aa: CASSIPGQGFSYEQYF
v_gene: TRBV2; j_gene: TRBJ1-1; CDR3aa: CASSEEWFGQSNTEAFF
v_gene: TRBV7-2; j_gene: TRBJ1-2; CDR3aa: CASSLGFNYGYAF
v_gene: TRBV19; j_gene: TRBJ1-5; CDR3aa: CAWSQGAGGNQPQHF
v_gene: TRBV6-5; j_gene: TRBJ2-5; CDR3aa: CASRPQVVVETQYF
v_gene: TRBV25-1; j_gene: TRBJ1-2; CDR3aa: CASQETSAYGYTF
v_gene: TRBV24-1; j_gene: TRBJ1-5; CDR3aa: CATSDGTGWNQPQHF
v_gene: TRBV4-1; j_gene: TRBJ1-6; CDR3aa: CASRNSEYYNSPLHF
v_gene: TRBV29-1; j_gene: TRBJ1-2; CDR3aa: CSVPGRLNGYTF
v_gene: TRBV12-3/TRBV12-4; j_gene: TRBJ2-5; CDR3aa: CASRWTGEAQYF
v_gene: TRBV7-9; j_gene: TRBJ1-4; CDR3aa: CASSSVQGGEKLFF
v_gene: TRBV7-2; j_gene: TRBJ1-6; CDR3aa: CASSPDFPNNSPLHF
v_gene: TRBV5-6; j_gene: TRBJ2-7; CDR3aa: CASSSGMTGGYEQYF
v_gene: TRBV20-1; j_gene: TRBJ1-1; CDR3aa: CSARVTGGGEAFF
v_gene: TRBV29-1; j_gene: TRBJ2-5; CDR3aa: CSATSMETQYF
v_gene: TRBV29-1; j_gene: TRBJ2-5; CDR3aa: CSVARIGGGQETQYF
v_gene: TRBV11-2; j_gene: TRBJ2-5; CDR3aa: CASSFGTSGTDLDETQYF
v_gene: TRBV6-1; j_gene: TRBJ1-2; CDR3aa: CASSEGLGYGGYTF
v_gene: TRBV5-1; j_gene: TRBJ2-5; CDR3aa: CASSFGGEETQYF
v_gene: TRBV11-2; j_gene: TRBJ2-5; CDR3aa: CASSLEGRPYQETQYF
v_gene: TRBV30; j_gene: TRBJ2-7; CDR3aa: CAWSANHEQYF
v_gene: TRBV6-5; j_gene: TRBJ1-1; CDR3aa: CASSYQQGSTEAFF
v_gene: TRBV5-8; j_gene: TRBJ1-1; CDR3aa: CASSLGAAGNTEAFF
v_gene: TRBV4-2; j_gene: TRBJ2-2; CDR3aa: CASSQDVGEALGGELFF
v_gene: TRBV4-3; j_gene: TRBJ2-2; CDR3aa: CASSPQRIATGELFF